The T cell receptor beta chain under discussion was sequenced for a study of T cell repertoires in cytomegalovirus infection. V was clipped by 1 base and J by 0 bases; unmatched bases: 5. This CDR3 has 17 amino acids. Germline V CDR1 and CDR2: SGHAT, FQNNGV. One entry per CDR3 protein, called by TCRdb with MiXCR from the reads. This table has about 700,000 distinct CDR3 sequences, roughly 36% appearing once. Whole-study results and caveats: HLA-C-restricted TCR beta clonotypes specific for CMV led the ex vivo response.

Points on this clonotype: Its antigen is not known.

The clonotype originates from a human donor in good health (CMV status not recorded). Some clones in this sample may be carry-over from other donors' samples. Sequencing was performed on cultured PBMCs, taken from culture after CMV antigen stimulation. The V and J genes are TRBV11-2 and TRBJ2-1; TRBD1 matches at 8 bases. CDR3 DNA sequence: TGTGCCAGCAGCTTAGGGTCAGGGGGCATCTCCTACAATGAGCAGTTCTTC. Protein product: CASSLGSGGISYNEQFF.